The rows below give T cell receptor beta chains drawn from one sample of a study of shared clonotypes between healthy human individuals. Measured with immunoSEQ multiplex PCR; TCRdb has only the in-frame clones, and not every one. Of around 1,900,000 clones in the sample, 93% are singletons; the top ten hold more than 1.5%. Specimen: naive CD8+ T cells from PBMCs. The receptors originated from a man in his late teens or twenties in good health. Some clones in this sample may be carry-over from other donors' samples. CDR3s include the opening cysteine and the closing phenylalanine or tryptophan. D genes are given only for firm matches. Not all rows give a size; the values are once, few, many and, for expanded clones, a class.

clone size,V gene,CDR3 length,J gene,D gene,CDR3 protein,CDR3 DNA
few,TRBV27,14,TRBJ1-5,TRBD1,CASRETGGNQPQHF,TGTGCCAGCAGAGAGACAGGGGGCAATCAGCCCCAGCATTTT
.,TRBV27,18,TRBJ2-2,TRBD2,CASSFRLLAGGLAGELFF,TGTGCCAGCAGTTTCCGGCTACTAGCGGGAGGCCTAGCCGGGGAGCTGTTTTTT
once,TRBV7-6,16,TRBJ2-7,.,CASSSPGQTAGYEQYF,TGTGCCAGCAGCTCACCGGGGCAGACCGCGGGCTACGAGCAGTACTTC
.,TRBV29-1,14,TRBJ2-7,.,CSVPGQTSRDEQYF,TGCAGCGTTCCCGGACAGACCTCAAGGGACGAGCAGTACTTC
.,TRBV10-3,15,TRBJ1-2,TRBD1,CAISATGTANYGYTF,TGTGCCATCAGTGCAACCGGGACAGCTAACTATGGCTACACCTTC
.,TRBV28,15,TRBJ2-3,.,CASSLSGRSTDTQYF,TGTGCCAGCAGTTTATCGGGCCGATCCACAGATACGCAGTATTTT
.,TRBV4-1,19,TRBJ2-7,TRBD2,CASSPPGTSGISSSYEQYF,TGCGCCAGCAGCCCGCCTGGGACTAGCGGGATATCAAGCTCCTACGAGCAGTACTTC
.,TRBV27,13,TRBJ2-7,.,CAVEPSGSYEQYF,TGTGCCGTCGAACCCAGCGGATCCTACGAGCAGTACTTC
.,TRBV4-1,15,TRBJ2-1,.,CASSQDPTLAIEQFF,TGCGCCAGCAGCCAAGATCCTACCCTAGCAATTGAGCAGTTCTTC
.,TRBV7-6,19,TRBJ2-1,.,CASSLMSVGRGTYYNEQFF,TGTGCCAGCAGCTTAATGTCCGTGGGACGGGGGACGTACTACAATGAGCAGTTCTTC
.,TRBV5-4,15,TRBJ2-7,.,CASSLRVAGLYEQYF,TGTGCCAGCAGCTTGCGTGTAGCCGGACTCTACGAGCAGTACTTC
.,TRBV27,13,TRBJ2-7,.,CASGLGAINEQYF,TGTGCCAGCGGTTTAGGGGCGATCAACGAGCAGTACTTC
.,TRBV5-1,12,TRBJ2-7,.,CASSTGTYEQYF,TGCGCCAGCAGTACAGGAACCTACGAGCAGTACTTC
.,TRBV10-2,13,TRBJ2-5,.,CASSRTTQETQYF,TGCGCCAGCAGTAGGACAACCCAAGAGACCCAGTACTTC
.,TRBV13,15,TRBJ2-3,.,CASSSAGALSDTQYF,TGTGCCAGCAGCTCAGCGGGCGCCCTCTCAGATACGCAGTATTTT
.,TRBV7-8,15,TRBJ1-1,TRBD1,CASSSGGQGDTEAFF,TGTGCCAGCAGCTCTGGGGGACAGGGAGATACTGAAGCTTTCTTT
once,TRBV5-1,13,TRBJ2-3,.,CASSSEFSDTQYF,TGCGCCAGCAGCTCGGAGTTTTCAGATACGCAGTATTTT
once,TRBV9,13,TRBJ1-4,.,CASSPRAGEKLFF,TGTGCCAGCAGCCCACGGGCCGGTGAAAAACTGTTTTTT
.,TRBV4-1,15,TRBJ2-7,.,CASSQDRGHSYEQYF,TGCGCCAGCAGCCAAGACCGGGGACACTCCTACGAGCAGTACTTC
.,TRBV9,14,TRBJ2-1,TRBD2,CASSGRTRWDEQFF,TGTGCCAGCAGCGGCCGGACTAGGTGGGATGAGCAGTTCTTC
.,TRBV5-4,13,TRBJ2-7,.,CASSSTPEYEQYF,TGTGCCAGCAGCTCCACCCCAGAGTACGAGCAGTACTTC
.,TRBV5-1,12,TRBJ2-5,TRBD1,CASSLDRETQYF,TGCGCCAGCAGCCTGGACAGGGAGACCCAGTACTTC
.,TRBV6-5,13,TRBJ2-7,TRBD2,CASSYSGGFEQYF,TGTGCCAGCAGTTATTCGGGGGGATTCGAGCAGTACTTC
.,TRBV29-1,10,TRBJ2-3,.,CSVDTDTQYF,TGCAGCGTTGACACGGATACGCAGTATTTT
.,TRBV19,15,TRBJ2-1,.,CASSIVILRYNEQFF,TGTGCCAGTAGTATAGTAATACTTCGCTACAATGAGCAGTTCTTC
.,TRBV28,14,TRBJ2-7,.,CASSPEGWLYEQYF,TGTGCCAGCAGTCCGGAGGGTTGGCTCTACGAGCAGTACTTC
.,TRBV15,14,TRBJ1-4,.,CATRGAGVGEKLFF,TGTGCCACCCGGGGGGCAGGGGTGGGTGAAAAACTGTTTTTT
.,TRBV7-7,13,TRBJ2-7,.,CASSFNAGYEQYF,TGTGCCAGCAGCTTTAACGCTGGATACGAGCAGTACTTC
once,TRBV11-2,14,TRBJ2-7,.,CASSLARGLYEQYF,TGTGCCAGCAGCTTAGCCAGGGGCCTCTACGAGCAGTACTTC
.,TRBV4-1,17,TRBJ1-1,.,CASSQRGQGRVNTEAFF,TGCGCCAGCAGCCAAAGGGGTCAGGGTAGGGTGAACACTGAAGCTTTCTTT
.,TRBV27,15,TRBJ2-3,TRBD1,CASTKDRGRIDTQYF,TGTGCCAGCACGAAGGACAGGGGGCGTATAGATACGCAGTATTTT
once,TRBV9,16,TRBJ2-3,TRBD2,CASSPRSSGSADTQYF,TGTGCCAGCAGCCCCCGGAGTAGCGGGAGCGCAGATACGCAGTATTTT
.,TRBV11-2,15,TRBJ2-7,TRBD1,CASREGQGPSYEQYF,TGTGCCAGCAGGGAGGGACAGGGCCCTTCCTACGAGCAGTACTTC
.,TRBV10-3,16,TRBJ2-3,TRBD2,CAISGRTSGILDTQYF,TGTGCCATCAGTGGACGGACTAGCGGGATACTAGATACGCAGTATTTT
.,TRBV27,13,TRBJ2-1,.,CASGASSYNEQFF,TGTGCCAGCGGGGCCAGCTCCTACAATGAGCAGTTCTTC
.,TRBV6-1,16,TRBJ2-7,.,CASSDGSPAVAYEQYF,TGTGCCAGCAGTGATGGGAGTCCGGCGGTGGCCTACGAGCAGTACTTC
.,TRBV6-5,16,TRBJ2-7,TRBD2,CASSYSGRTSGFEQYF,TGTGCCAGCAGTTACTCGGGGAGGACTAGCGGGTTCGAGCAGTACTTC
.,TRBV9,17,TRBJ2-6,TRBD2,CASSAGLAGPGANVLTF,TGTGCCAGCAGCGCGGGACTAGCGGGACCGGGGGCCAACGTCCTGACTTTC
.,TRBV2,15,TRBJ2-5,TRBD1,CASRKGQGRQETQYF,TGTGCCAGCAGGAAGGGACAGGGCAGGCAAGAGACCCAGTACTTC
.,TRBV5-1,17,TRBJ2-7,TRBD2,CASSLTRTSGSGEEQYF,TGCGCCAGCAGCTTGACACGGACTAGCGGGAGTGGAGAGGAGCAGTACTTC
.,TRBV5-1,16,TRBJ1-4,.,CASSFRSDGDSEKLFF,TGCGCCAGCAGCTTTCGCTCGGACGGAGATAGCGAAAAACTGTTTTTT
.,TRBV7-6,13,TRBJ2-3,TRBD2,CASSLLASDTQYF,TGTGCCAGCAGCCTACTAGCGTCAGATACGCAGTATTTT
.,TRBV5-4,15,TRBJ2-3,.,CASSLRDWYTDTQYF,TGTGCCAGCAGCTTGCGAGACTGGTACACAGATACGCAGTATTTT
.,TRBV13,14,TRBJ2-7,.,CASSPPLGSYEQYF,TGTGCCAGCAGCCCGCCTCTGGGGTCCTACGAGCAGTACTTC
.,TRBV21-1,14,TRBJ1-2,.,CASSKVFHLGGYTF,TGTGCCAGCAGCAAAGTCTTCCATCTCGGTGGCTACACCTTC
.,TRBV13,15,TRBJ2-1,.,CASSPRDGTYNEQFF,TGTGCCAGCAGCCCCCGGGACGGAACCTACAATGAGCAGTTCTTC
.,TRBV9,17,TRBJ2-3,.,CASSAPSPSGYTDTQYF,TGTGCCAGCAGCGCCCCTTCACCCAGCGGGTACACAGATACGCAGTATTTT
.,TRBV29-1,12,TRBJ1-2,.,CSVGQPPYGYTF,TGCAGCGTTGGCCAGCCTCCCTATGGCTACACCTTC
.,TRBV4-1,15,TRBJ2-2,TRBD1,CASSQGQGGTGELFF,TGCGCCAGCAGCCAAGGACAGGGCGGCACCGGGGAGCTGTTTTTT
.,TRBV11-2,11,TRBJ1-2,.,CASSLNSGYTF,TGTGCCAGCAGCTTGAATTCTGGCTACACCTTC
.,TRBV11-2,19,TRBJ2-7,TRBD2,CASSLDFGTSGASSYEQYF,TGTGCCAGCAGCTTAGACTTCGGGACTAGCGGTGCGAGCTCCTACGAGCAGTACTTC
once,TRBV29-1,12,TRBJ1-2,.,CSVAVGGYGYTF,TGCAGCGTGGCGGTAGGGGGCTATGGCTACACCTTC
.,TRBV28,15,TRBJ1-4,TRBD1,CASSSLLDRGEKLFF,TGTGCCAGCAGTTCATTATTGGACAGGGGTGAAAAACTGTTTTTT
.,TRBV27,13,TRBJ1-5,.,CASSLRGHQPQHF,TGTGCCAGCAGTTTACGGGGGCATCAGCCCCAGCATTTT
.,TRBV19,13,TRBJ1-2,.,CASRPGGTYGYTF,TGTGCCAGTCGTCCCGGCGGAACCTATGGCTACACCTTC
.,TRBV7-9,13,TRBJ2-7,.,CASSLSEGGEQYF,TGTGCCAGCAGCCTGTCCGAGGGGGGCGAGCAGTACTTC
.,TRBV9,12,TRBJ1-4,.,CASSDNREELFF,TGTGCCAGCAGCGATAACAGGGAGGAACTGTTTTTT
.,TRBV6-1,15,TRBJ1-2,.,CASDEGWRLVDGYTF,TGTGCCAGCGACGAAGGGTGGCGGTTAGTGGATGGCTACACCTTC
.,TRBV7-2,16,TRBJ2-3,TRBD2,CASSLNLAGNTDTQYF,TGTGCCAGCAGCTTAAACCTAGCGGGGAACACAGATACGCAGTATTTT
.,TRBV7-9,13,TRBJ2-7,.,CASSLSGDYEQYF,TGTGCCAGCAGCTTATCAGGAGACTACGAGCAGTACTTC